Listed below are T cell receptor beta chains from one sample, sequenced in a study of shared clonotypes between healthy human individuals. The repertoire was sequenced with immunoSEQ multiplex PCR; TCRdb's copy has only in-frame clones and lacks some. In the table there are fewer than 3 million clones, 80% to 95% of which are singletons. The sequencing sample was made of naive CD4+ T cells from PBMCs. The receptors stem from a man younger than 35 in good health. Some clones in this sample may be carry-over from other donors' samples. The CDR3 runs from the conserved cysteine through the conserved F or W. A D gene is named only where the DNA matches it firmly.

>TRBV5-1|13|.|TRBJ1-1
CASSFDPNTEAFF
TGCGCCAGCAGCTTTGACCCGAACACTGAAGCTTTCTTT
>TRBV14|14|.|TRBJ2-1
CASRRQGRDNEQFF
TGTGCCAGCAGGCGACAGGGGAGGGACAATGAGCAGTTCTTC
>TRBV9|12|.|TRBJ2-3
CASSSAWDTQYF
TGTGCCAGCAGCTCAGCGTGGGATACGCAGTATTTT
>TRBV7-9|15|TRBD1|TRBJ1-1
CASSAPGTANTEAFF
TGTGCCAGCAGCGCGCCCGGGACAGCGAACACTGAAGCTTTCTTT
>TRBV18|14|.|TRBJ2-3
CASSLEGSADTQYF
TGTGCCAGCTCACTGGAGGGGAGCGCAGATACGCAGTATTTT
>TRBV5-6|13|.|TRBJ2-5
CASSVGMEETQYF
TGCGCCAGCAGCGTGGGGATGGAGGAGACCCAGTACTTC
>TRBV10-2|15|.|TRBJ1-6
CASRPGRGENSPLHF
TGCGCCAGCAGACCCGGACGGGGGGAAAATTCACCCCTCCACTTT
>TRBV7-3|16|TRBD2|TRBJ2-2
CASSLNRRGATGELFF
TGTGCCAGCAGCTTAAATAGGCGGGGGGCCACCGGGGAGCTGTTTTTT
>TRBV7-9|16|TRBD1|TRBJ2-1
CASIKGLGQGSNEQFF
TGTGCCAGCATTAAAGGCTTGGGACAGGGGAGCAATGAGCAGTTCTTC
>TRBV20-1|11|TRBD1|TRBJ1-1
CSATGGTEAFF
TGCAGTGCTACAGGGGGCACTGAAGCTTTCTTT
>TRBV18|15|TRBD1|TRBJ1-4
CASSPGQVADEKLFF
TGTGCCAGCTCACCAGGACAGGTCGCGGATGAAAAACTGTTTTTT
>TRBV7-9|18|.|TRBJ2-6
CASSLGGAGRSGANVLTF
TGTGCCAGCAGCTTAGGCGGCGCAGGCCGCTCTGGGGCCAACGTCCTGACTTTC
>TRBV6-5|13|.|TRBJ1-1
CASHRTVNTEAFF
TGTGCCAGCCACCGGACCGTGAACACTGAAGCTTTCTTT
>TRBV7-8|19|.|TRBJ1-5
CASSLDRRPVTASNQPQHF
TGTGCCAGCAGCTTAGATAGGCGGCCCGTTACTGCTAGCAATCAGCCCCAGCATTTT
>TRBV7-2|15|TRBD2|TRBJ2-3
CASSRLAGATDTQYF
TGTGCCAGCAGCAGACTAGCGGGGGCCACAGATACGCAGTATTTT
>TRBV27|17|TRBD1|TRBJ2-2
CASSLDPGTGVTGELFF
TGTGCCAGCAGTCTCGATCCCGGGACAGGGGTCACCGGGGAGCTGTTTTTT
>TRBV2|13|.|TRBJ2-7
CASSYRLAYEQYF
TGTGCCAGCAGTTACCGACTAGCCTACGAGCAGTACTTC
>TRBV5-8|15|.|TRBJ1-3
CASSQTLLSGNTIYF
TGTGCCAGCAGCCAAACTCTACTCTCTGGAAACACCATATATTTT
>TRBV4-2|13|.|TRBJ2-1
CASSQDIAGEQFF
TGTGCCAGCAGCCAAGATATTGCAGGGGAGCAGTTCTTC
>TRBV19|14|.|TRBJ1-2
CASEAGTSAEDYTF
TGTGCCAGTGAGGCGGGGACATCAGCGGAAGACTACACCTTC